The 25 T cell receptor beta chains below all came from one sample that was sequenced in a study of human T cells and chemical hapten exposure. The sample's time point: patch test 2, 6 weeks after DPC sensitization. Stated treatment: therapeutic diphenylcyclopropenone sensitization with weekly scalp DPC. MiXCR, applied by TCRdb to the RACE reads, yields one record per CDR3 protein. This table holds hundreds of thousands of distinct CDR3 sequences, roughly 6% found once. This specimen was whole blood, taken in connection with sensitization to the hapten diphenylcyclopropenone (DPC). The receptors originated from a woman in her late teens or twenties with alopecia areata. Some clones in this sample may be carry-over from other donors' samples.

This clonotype showed up just a few times. V and J are TRBV5-4 and TRBJ2-1; 9 bases are shared with TRBD2. V shed 3 bases and J 8 bases; nucleotides not matched to a gene: 9. The length of the CDR3 is 15 residues. Germline-derived CDR1 and CDR2 are SGHNT and YYREEE (reference sequence). CDR3 bases: TGTGCCAGCAGCTCACTGGCGGGGGGGTACGATGAGCAGTTCTTC. Its protein product is CASSSLAGGYDEQFF.

This clonotype was counted between two and nine times. The chain carries TRBV7-2 and TRBJ2-1; 10 bases align to TRBD1. The V and J ends lost 4 bases and 7 bases, in that order; junction bases with no gene match: 10. Looked up from germline, CDR1 is SGHTA and CDR2 is FQGNSA. This CDR3 comprises 16 residues. DNA for the CDR3: TGTGCCAGCAGCTACGGGAATCCGGGACAGGGGAATGAGCAGTTCTTC. This translates into CASSYGNPGQGNEQFF.

This clonotype was recorded at least ten times. V gene TRBV27 combines with J gene TRBJ1-6, with 8 bases fitting TRBD1. Germline V gene sequence: CDR1 MNHEY, CDR2 SMNVEV (reference sequence). Trimming cost V 6 bases and J 2 bases; bases outside gene matches: 6. The CDR3 has 16 residues. In DNA, the CDR3 is TGTGCCAGCAGGAAGGACAGGGCGACCTATAATTCACCCCTCCACTTT. This encodes CASRKDRATYNSPLHF.

The genes are TRBV12-2 and TRBJ1-2; the table's D call, TRBD1, has no DNA check behind it. TRBV12-2 is tagged as a pseudogene. The CDR3 extends over 15 amino acids. The CDR3 region is CASRLDRGQNYGYTF. The CDR3 DNA reads as TGTGCAAGTCGCTTAGACAGGGGGCAGAACTATGGCTACACCTTC.

This clonotype was observed a single time. This rearrangement joins TRBV7-9 to TRBJ2-5; D uncertain. The CDR3 spans 14 residues. Germline-derived CDR1 and CDR2 are SEHNR and FQNEAQ (reference sequence). The V gene lost 3 bases and the J gene lost 2 bases, with 10 bases spanning the gap. The CDR3 region has the DNA TGTGCCAGCAGCTTCTACGCGGATCAAGAGACCCAGTACTTC. Its translation: CASSFYADQETQYF.

The V and J genes are TRBV2 and TRBJ2-1, with a tentative D call TRBD2 (5 bases). The CDR3 has 15 residues. Trimming stripped 3 bases from V and 4 bases from J, with 13 bases between. Germline CDR1 SNHLY, CDR2 FYNNEI. Here the CDR3 DNA reads TGTGCCAGCAGTGAGAATCCGGGATCATACAATGAGCAGTTCTTC. Its translation is CASSENPGSYNEQFF.

This clonotype appeared many times. This chain links TRBV20-1 with TRBJ2-3, with 10 bases identical to TRBD2. Germline CDR1 DFQATT, CDR2 SNEGSKA (reference sequence). The CDR3 consists of 15 residues. V lost 3 bases, J lost 1 base, and 4 bases stayed unmatched. The CDR3 DNA is TGCAGTGCTAGGCCCCTAGCGGGGGGCACAGATACGCAGTATTTT. Amino acid sequence: CSARPLAGGTDTQYF.

The rearrangement joins TRBV3-1 to TRBJ2-3; D remains ambiguous. The CDR3 consists of 16 residues. The V end lost 3 bases, the J end lost 0 bases, and 13 bases lay between the germline ends. From germline, CDR1 is LGHDT and CDR2 YNNKEL (reference sequence). The CDR3 DNA follows: TGTGCCAGCAGCCACCAGTGGGCCTGGAGCACAGATACGCAGTATTTT. It codes for CASSHQWAWSTDTQYF.

This clonotype has a count of ten or more. The chain joins TRBV29-1 to TRBJ1-1, with a tentative D call TRBD1 (5 bases). The germline gives CDR1 SQVTM, CDR2 ANQGSEA. The V gene lost 4 bases and the J gene lost 1 base, with 7 bases spanning the gap. The CDR3 consists of 12 residues. In DNA, the CDR3 is TGCAGCGTTGGAGGGGCGAACACTGAAGCTTTCTTT. Amino acid sequence: CSVGGANTEAFF.

There are many counts of this clonotype. The chain uses TRBV12-3 or TRBV12-4 and TRBJ2-5, with a possible D match to TRBD2 (6 bases). This CDR3 comprises 14 residues. Trimming removed 7 bases from V and 1 base from J, with 13 bases in between. The CDR3: CASNPRGAQETQYF. In nucleotides, the CDR3 is TGTGCCAGCAACCCTCGCGGGGCCCAAGAGACCCAGTACTTC.

This clonotype was seen many times. This sequence joins TRBV27 and TRBJ1-1, with D perhaps matching TRBD1 (6 bases). The CDR3 has 16 amino acids. V lost 6 bases and J lost 0, with 17 bases in between. Germline V gives CDR1 MNHEY, CDR2 SMNVEV (reference sequence). This chain's CDR3 is CASRKGDDLMNTEAFF. CDR3 sequence (DNA): TGTGCCAGCAGGAAGGGGGATGATCTAATGAACACTGAAGCTTTCTTT.

The chain recombines TRBV20-1 with TRBJ2-5; the match to TRBD2 covers 8 bases. The trim removed 7 bases at V and 0 bases at J, leaving 13 bases unmatched. The CDR3 totals 16 residues. Germline V gives CDR1 DFQATT, CDR2 SNEGSKA (reference sequence). The CDR3 DNA reads TGCAGTGTTCTCCGAAGGAGCGGGGGAGACCAAGAGACCCAGTACTTC. Its protein is CSVLRRSGGDQETQYF.

In this sample, this clonotype turned up many times. This chain links TRBV3-1 with TRBJ2-3; TRBD1 aligns across 8 bases. CDR3 length: 15 residues. Trimming took 7 bases from V and 6 from J; bases not matched to a gene: 12. The germline V gene has CDR1 LGHDT and CDR2 YNNKEL (reference sequence). The CDR3 sequence is CASTLSGQGVDTQYF. The CDR3, as DNA: TGTGCCAGCACCCTTTCCGGACAGGGTGTGGATACGCAGTATTTT.

This clonotype was detected a few times. The rearrangement uses TRBV12-5 and TRBJ2-1; 11 nucleotides match TRBD2. The CDR3 runs 18 residues. Germline V lookup: CDR1 LGHNT, CDR2 FRNRAP. Trimming cost V 2 bases and J 1 base; bases outside gene matches: 7. The CDR3 loop is CASGLFLAGGLSYNEQFF. CDR3 coding DNA: TGTGCTAGTGGTTTGTTCCTAGCGGGGGGCCTTTCCTACAATGAGCAGTTCTTC.

This clonotype was seen many times. The chain has TRBV29-1 and TRBJ2-3; D gene unclear. This CDR3 contains 14 residues. Germline V lookup: CDR1 SQVTM, CDR2 ANQGSEA. V gave up 3 bases and J gave up 1 base, with 11 bases separating them. CDR3 DNA: TGCAGCGTTGATTTGGGCATGGGCACAGATACGCAGTATTTT. This sequence encodes CSVDLGMGTDTQYF.

The chain employs TRBV28 and TRBJ1-3; D remains ambiguous. This CDR3 comprises 15 residues. V was clipped by 3 bases and J by 0 bases, with 9 bases between them. From germline, CDR1 is MDHEN and CDR2 SYDVKM. The CDR3 DNA reads TGTGCCAGCAGTTTTGGGGTTAGCTCTGGAAACACCATATATTTT. This translates into CASSFGVSSGNTIYF.

J is TRBJ1-1 and V is TRBV2; TRBD1 aligns across 7 bases. The V segment lost 9 bases and the J segment 1 base; nucleotides outside the gene matches: 17. The CDR3 has 17 amino acids. Germline V gene sequence: CDR1 SNHLY, CDR2 FYNNEI. The CDR3 sequence is CARSFMTGRRGNTEAFF. The CDR3 nucleotides are TGTGCCAGAAGTTTTATGACAGGGCGACGTGGGAACACTGAAGCTTTCTTT.

The genes are TRBV20-1 and TRBJ2-5, with no clear D. Germline V gives CDR1 DFQATT, CDR2 SNEGSKA (reference sequence). V was shortened by 0 bases and J by 5 bases, with 7 bases between the two germline ends. The CDR3 runs 12 residues. CDR3 protein: CSARDSMETQYF. As DNA, the CDR3 is TGCAGTGCTAGAGATTCCATGGAGACCCAGTACTTC.

This clonotype occurred many times. The chain has TRBV6-5 and TRBJ1-6; D might be TRBD1 (6 bases). The CDR3 runs to 15 residues. Between the trimmed V and J ends, which lost 2 bases and 10 bases, there was a span of 15 bases. Germline V CDR1 and CDR2: MNHEY, SVGAGI. The CDR3 DNA sequence: TGTGCCAGCAGTTACGGGACGGGGGCTGAGTCACCCCTCCACTTT. As protein: CASSYGTGAESPLHF.

This clonotype showed up many times. V usage is TRBV4-3 and J usage is TRBJ1-2; tentative D call: TRBD1 (6 bases). CDR3 size: 16 residues. From germline, CDR1 is LGHNA and CDR2 YSLEER. Trimming pared 0 bases from V and 7 bases from J, leaving 18 bases between. CDR3 DNA: TGCGCCAGCAGCCAAGATACCCAGGGGACTGGTGCTGGCTACACCTTC. Its protein product is CASSQDTQGTGAGYTF.

In this sample, this clonotype turned up many times. The chain employs TRBV12-3 or TRBV12-4 and TRBJ2-6; D uncertain. The CDR3 is 17 residues long. The V and J ends lost 5 bases and 0 bases respectively, with 14 bases between them. As DNA, the CDR3 is TGTGCCAGCAGTAAAGCGAGTAGCAACTCTGGGGCCAACGTCCTGACTTTC. Protein sequence: CASSKASSNSGANVLTF.

The V call is TRBV7-2, the J call TRBJ2-3; tentative D call: TRBD2 (6 bases). The CDR3 is made up of 15 amino acids. The V end lost 1 base, the J end lost 8 bases, and 16 bases lay between the germline ends. Germline CDR1 reads SGHTA; CDR2 reads FQGNSA. In DNA form, the CDR3 reads TGTGCCAGCAGCTTAGGGCGGACTATGTGGGTTACGCAGTATTTT. It yields the protein CASSLGRTMWVTQYF.

The chain has TRBV4-1 and TRBJ2-5; D is perhaps TRBD2 (6 bases). Looked up from germline, CDR1 is MGHRA and CDR2 is YSYEKL. V was clipped by 6 bases and J by 3 bases, with 14 bases between them. This CDR3 is 14 amino acids long. Written as DNA, the CDR3 is TGCGCCAGCAGAAATGCGGGCGGGGAAGAGACCCAGTACTTC. Protein product: CASRNAGGEETQYF.

This clonotype was seen repeatedly, ten times or more. The chain combines TRBV12-3 or TRBV12-4 with TRBJ2-1; weak D call: TRBD2 (6 bases). The length of the CDR3 is 12 residues. Trimming removed 6 bases from V and 6 bases from J, with 9 bases in between. For the CDR3, the DNA is TGTGCCAGCAGCTTGGGGGGCAATGAGCAGTTCTTC. Translating it yields CASSLGGNEQFF.

This clonotype was observed many times. The chain couples TRBV20-1 to TRBJ2-1; 8 positions agree with TRBD2. The trim removed 4 bases at V and 10 bases at J, leaving 12 bases unmatched. This CDR3 is 14 amino acids long. Germline assignment: CDR1 DFQATT and CDR2 SNEGSKA (reference sequence). In DNA, the CDR3 is TGCAGTGCTAAAACTAGCGGCCCTAGTTCGGAGCAGTTCTTC. This encodes CSAKTSGPSSEQFF.